Presented here are 6 T cell receptor beta chains from one specimen sequenced in a study of blood T cell repertoires in COVID-19. Clones were sequenced by immunoSEQ multiplex PCR, and TCRdb holds only the in-frame ones, with some missing. The sample comprises 200,000 to 250,000 clones, 65% to 90% of which are singletons, and about 3.8% rests with the top ten. Specimen: PBMCs or T cells enriched from blood (not recorded which). These receptor sequences come from a woman in her thirties or forties with acute COVID-19.

The genes are TRBV18 and TRBJ2-5, with 9 bases aligning to TRBD2. The CDR3 extends over 15 amino acids. The junction had 9 bases not matched to a gene; V was cut back by 3 bases and J by 7 bases. From germline, CDR1 is KGHSH and CDR2 LQKENI. The CDR3, as DNA: TGTGCCAGCTCACCTAGCGGGAGAACTGAGGGGACCCAGTACTTC. Translated, it gives CASSPSGRTEGTQYF.

The gene calls are TRBV7-2 and TRBJ2-6; D gene ambiguous. Trimming took 4 bases from V and 0 from J, leaving 13 bases between them. The CDR3 loop spans 17 amino acids. Per germline, CDR1 SGHTA and CDR2 FQGNSA. The CDR3 nucleotides read TGTGCCAGCAGCTACAGAGCAGCAAGCTCTGGGGCCAACGTCCTGACTTTC. It yields the protein CASSYRAASSGANVLTF.

The V and J genes are TRBV28 and TRBJ2-7; tentatively, D is TRBD2 (6 bases). Germline V gene lookup returns CDR1 MDHEN and CDR2 SYDVKM. Trimming pared 7 bases from V and 2 bases from J, leaving 6 bases between. The CDR3 contains 11 residues. This CDR3 is CASTGAYEQYF. The DNA for the CDR3 is TGTGCCAGCACGGGGGCCTACGAGCAGTACTTC.

This chain links TRBV28 with TRBJ2-5, with D uncertain. With 3 bases removed from V and 2 bases from J, the gap between germline ends came to 7 bases. Looked up from germline, CDR1 is MDHEN and CDR2 is SYDVKM. The CDR3 is made up of 13 amino acids. The CDR3 region is CASSLRQQETQYF. CDR3 sequence (DNA): TGTGCCAGCAGTTTGAGGCAGCAAGAGACCCAGTACTTC. The full variable domain, with the rest looked up from reference TRBV28 and TRBJ2-5, is DVKVTQSSRYLVKRTGEKVFLECVQDMDHENMFWYRQDPGLGLRLIYFSYDVKMKEKGDIPEGYSVSREKKERFSLILESASTNQTSMYLCASSLRQQETQYFGPGTRLLVL.

This clone was seen a handful of times. CDR3 amino acids: CASSPVPNNEQFF. As DNA, the CDR3 is TGCGCCAGCAGCCCCGTACCTAACAATGAGCAGTTCTTC. V gene TRBV5-1 combines with J gene TRBJ2-1; D is undetermined. Germline CDR1 SGHRS, CDR2 YFSETQ. V lost 4 bases and J 5 bases, leaving 10 bases between the germline ends. The CDR3 is 13 amino acids.

A word on this clone: Relative to the germline gene, one junction end is altered; a read error may explain this. The V gene is TRBV18, the J gene TRBJ2-1; D perhaps matches TRBD2 (5 bases). The germline CDR1 and CDR2 sequences are KGHSH and LQKENI. The CDR3 contains 13 residues. The CDR3 region is CASSPLEADEQFF. The CDR3 DNA sequence: TGTGCCAGCTCCCCACTAGAAGCCGATGAGCAGTTCTTC.